These T cell receptor beta chains were read from a single sample in a study of T cell changes during pregnancy in multiple sclerosis. Sequencing was performed with immunoSEQ multiplex PCR; in TCRdb, only in-frame clones are kept and a portion is missing. The sample has 80,000 to 100,000 clones, 90% seen once. The specimen comprised peripheral blood, sampled in the second trimester of pregnancy. Receptors were obtained from a female donor in good health, enrolled as a control in a pregnancy study. Both conserved end residues are part of each CDR3. The D gene is left open where the match is weak.

j_gene	v_gene	d_gene	CDR3nt	CDR3aa
TRBJ1-1	TRBV7-9	.	TGTGCCAGCAGCCCATCCGGGACACGGGCCACTGAAGCTTTCTTT	CASSPSGTRATEAFF
TRBJ1-5	TRBV7-2	TRBD1	TGTGCCAGCAGCTTAGCCGGGACAGGGGTACTAGGTAATCAGCCCCAGCATTTT	CASSLAGTGVLGNQPQHF
TRBJ2-1	TRBV6-5	TRBD2	TGTGCCAGCAGTCTCCTAGCGGGGGGATACAATGAGCAGTTCTTC	CASSLLAGGYNEQFF
TRBJ2-2	TRBV7-2	TRBD2	TGTGCCAGCAGGCGACTAGCGGGGGGCCATAACACCGGGGAGCTGTTTTTT	CASRRLAGGHNTGELFF
TRBJ1-6	TRBV9	.	TGTGCCAGCAGCGTGTTACAGGGAAATTCACCCCTCCACTTT	CASSVLQGNSPLHF
TRBJ1-2	TRBV4-1	.	TGCGCCAGCAGCGATTTAGGGGGAGGGGCTAACTATGGCTACACCTTC	CASSDLGGGANYGYTF
TRBJ1-1	TRBV20-1	.	TGCAGTGCTACCCCAGGGGAAGCTTTCTTT	CSATPGEAFF
TRBJ1-2	TRBV7-9	TRBD1	TGTGCCAGCAGTCCGGCAGGGGGAGCTAACTATGGCTACACCTTC	CASSPAGGANYGYTF
TRBJ1-2	TRBV6-4	TRBD1	TGTGCCAGCAGTCCGACAGGGGCGCTCGAGGTCTATGGCTACACCTTC	CASSPTGALEVYGYTF
TRBJ2-1	TRBV9	.	TGTGCCAGCAGCGCGTTCGGTGGCAGCTTGAGGGATGAGCAGTTCTTC	CASSAFGGSLRDEQFF
TRBJ2-1	TRBV10-3	.	TGTGCCATCAGTGTTCAGGGAGGGGGTCCCAATGAGCAGTTCTTC	CAISVQGGGPNEQFF
TRBJ2-1	TRBV2	.	TGTGCCAGCAGTTTAGACAGGAACAATGAGCAGTTCTTC	CASSLDRNNEQFF
TRBJ2-3	TRBV6-4	.	TGTGCCAGCAGTGACTCGTCTAGCACAGATACGCAGTATTTT	CASSDSSSTDTQYF
TRBJ2-3	TRBV6-4	.	TGTGCCAGCAGCGCAGGGGTCGGCACAGATACGCAGTATTTT	CASSAGVGTDTQYF
TRBJ1-1	TRBV6-5	.	TGTGCCAGCAGGAACAGGAGAACTGAAGCTTTCTTT	CASRNRRTEAFF
TRBJ2-7	TRBV28	.	TGTGCCAGCAGTTCCCGGGCCTACGAGCAGTACTTC	CASSSRAYEQYF
TRBJ1-5	TRBV7-2	TRBD1	TGTGCCAGCAGCGTCACAGGGGGTAGTCAGCCCCAGCATTTT	CASSVTGGSQPQHF
TRBJ1-2	TRBV28	.	TGTGCCAGCAGTTTATTTGGCAGGGTATACGGCTATGGCTACACCTTC	CASSLFGRVYGYGYTF
TRBJ2-7	TRBV27	.	TGTGCCAGCAGGGACTATAACTACGAGCAGTACTTC	CASRDYNYEQYF
TRBJ2-6	TRBV6-4	.	TGTGCCAGCAGTTTGGGCACCAGCTCTGGGGCCAACGTCCTGACTTTC	CASSLGTSSGANVLTF